The table lists the clone carrying this TCR beta chain with a count of one. Trimming removed 2 bases at V and 1 base at J, with 17 bases between. The CDR3 loop spans 17 amino acids. CDR1 SGHVS and CDR2 FQNEAQ come from the germline V gene. These data belong to a study of sequential checkpoint blockade in melanoma. Study-level information: Arm A got nivolumab then ipilimumab; arm B the reverse, 1:1. Each arm's sequence ended with maintenance nivolumab.

Sequenced by immunoSEQ multiplex PCR; TCRdb stores in-frame clones only, minus some. The data show around 12,000 clones, 74% seen once. Treatment: randomized to nivolumab then ipilimumab (arm A) or the reverse (arm B). Patients had received no earlier DNA-damaging chemotherapy. PBMC sorting kept live CD3+CD8+ cells without CD19 or CD56. This specimen consisted of CD8+ T cells sorted from blood (inferred from file names), obtained from a patient given nivolumab and ipilimumab in sequence. The clonotype comes from a human donor with melanoma. This sequence joins TRBV7-8 and TRBJ2-5, with a possible D match to TRBD2 (7 bases). CDR3 bases: TGTGCCAGCAGCTTACGTGGGGGAGGGGGGGGCCAAGAGACCCAGTACTTC. Translating it yields CASSLRGGGGGQETQYF.